The T cell receptor (beta chain) under discussion was sequenced for a study of cytotoxic CD8 clonotypes in ibrutinib-treated CLL. On the study more broadly: Response sampling took place at median approximately 11 months of treatment, range 6 to 36. Study-level findings and limits: Public clonotypes, found uncommonly, either contracted or stayed stable on treatment.

About this clone: Its antigen remains unknown.

Trimming removed 6 bases at V and 10 bases at J, with 19 bases between. The CDR3 contains 14 residues. Germline V gene lookup returns CDR1 MNHNY and CDR2 SVGAGI (reference sequence). Sequencing was designed to attain a depth spanning 1 in 200,000 to 1 in 1 million T cells. Data came from immunoSEQ multiplex PCR; TCRdb stores just in-frame clones and leaves some out. The sample lists 130,000 or so clones, around 84% seen once, with 3% to 4% in the top ten. The sequence was obtained from a human donor with chronic lymphocytic leukemia. The genes are TRBV6-6 and TRBJ2-1; D assignment may be TRBD1 or TRBD2 (5 bases each). The sequences come from PBMCs, collected after 24 months of ibrutinib treatment. DNA of the CDR3: TGTGCCAGCAGCTACCGGGGCCGAGGGAAAGAGCAGTTCTTC. It specifies CASSYRGRGKEQFF.